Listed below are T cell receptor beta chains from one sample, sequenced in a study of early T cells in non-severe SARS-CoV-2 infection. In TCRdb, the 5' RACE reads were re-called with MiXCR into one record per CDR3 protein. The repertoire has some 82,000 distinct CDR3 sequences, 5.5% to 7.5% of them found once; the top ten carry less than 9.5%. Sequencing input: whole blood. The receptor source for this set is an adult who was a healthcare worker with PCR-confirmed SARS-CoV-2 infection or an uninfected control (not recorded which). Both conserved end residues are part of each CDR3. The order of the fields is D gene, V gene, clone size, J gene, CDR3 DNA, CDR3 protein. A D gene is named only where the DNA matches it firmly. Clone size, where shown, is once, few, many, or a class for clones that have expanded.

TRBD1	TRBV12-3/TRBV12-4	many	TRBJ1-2	TGTGCCAGCAGGGACCGGGACAGCTACTATGGCTACACCTTC	CASRDRDSYYGYTF
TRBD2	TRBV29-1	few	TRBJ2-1	TGCAGCACCAGTAAGCGGGGAGATGAGCAGTTCTTC	CSTSKRGDEQFF
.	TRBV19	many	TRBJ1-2	TGTGCCAGTAGTAAGGGCGGATACTATGGCTACACCTTC	CASSKGGYYGYTF
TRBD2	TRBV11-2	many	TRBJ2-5	TGTGCCAGCACCCAAGCGGGAGGGAGCCAAGAGACCCAGTACTTC	CASTQAGGSQETQYF
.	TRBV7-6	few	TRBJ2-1	TGTGCCAGCAGCTGGGGAATAGCTCAGAATGAGCAGTTCTTC	CASSWGIAQNEQFF
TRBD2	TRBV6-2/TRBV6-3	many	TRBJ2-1	TGTGCCAGCAGAACTAGCGGAGACTACAATGAGCAGTTCTTC	CASRTSGDYNEQFF
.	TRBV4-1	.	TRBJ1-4	TGCGCCAGCAGCCACGTCGGGGGCCGGCGGGAAAAACTGTTTTTT	CASSHVGGRREKLFF
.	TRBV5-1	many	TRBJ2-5	TGCGCCAGCAGCTTGGCCGGCAGGGTAGGAGAGACCCAGTACTTC	CASSLAGRVGETQYF
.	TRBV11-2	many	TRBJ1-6	TGTGCCAGCAGCTTTCTAACCTTTAATTCACCCCTCCACTTT	CASSFLTFNSPLHF
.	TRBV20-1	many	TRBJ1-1	TGCAGTGCTAGGGATCGGACCTCCCTAACGGGCGCTGAAGCTTTCTTT	CSARDRTSLTGAEAFF
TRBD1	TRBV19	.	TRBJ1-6	TGTGCCAGTAGTCCGCCCCGGACAGGGGGCAGTTCACCCCTCCACTTT	CASSPPRTGGSSPLHF
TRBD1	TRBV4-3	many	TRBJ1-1	TGCGCCAGCAGCCAGAGACAGGGACTGCTAGCTTTCTTT	CASSQRQGLLAFF
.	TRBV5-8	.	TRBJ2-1	TGTGCCAGCAGGTTTGGAGGACAACGCAATGAGCAGTTCTTC	CASRFGGQRNEQFF
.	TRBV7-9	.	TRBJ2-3	TGTGCCAGCAGCTTATGGGGCGCAGATACGCAGTATTTT	CASSLWGADTQYF
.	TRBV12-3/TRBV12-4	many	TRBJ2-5	TGTGCCAGCAGTTTAGGCCCAGGACTGGAGACCCAGTACTTC	CASSLGPGLETQYF
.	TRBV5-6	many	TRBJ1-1	TGTGCCAGCAGCTTGCCCATTGGAATCGGGACTGAAGCTTTCTTT	CASSLPIGIGTEAFF
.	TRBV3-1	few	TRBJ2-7	TGTGCCAGCAGCCTCGGCAGGGGCCCCTCCTACGAGCAGTACTTC	CASSLGRGPSYEQYF
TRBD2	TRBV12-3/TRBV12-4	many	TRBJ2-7	TGTGCCAGCAGTTTAGCAGGACTAGCGGGAGTAAAGTTGAACGAGCAGTACTTC	CASSLAGLAGVKLNEQYF
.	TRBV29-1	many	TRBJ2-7	TGCAGCGTTGAAATTCAGAAGAGGGCCGGGCAGTACTTC	CSVEIQKRAGQYF
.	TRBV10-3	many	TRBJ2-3	TGTGCCATCAGTGAGCCCATACGTAGTACGCAGTATTTT	CAISEPIRSTQYF
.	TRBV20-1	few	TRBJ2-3	TGCAGTGCTAGAGATTTAAAGGGGGGCCCCTCCCCAGATACGCAGTATTTT	CSARDLKGGPSPDTQYF
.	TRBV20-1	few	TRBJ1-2	TGCAGTGCTAGAGATAACGGAGGTGGCTACACCTTC	CSARDNGGGYTF
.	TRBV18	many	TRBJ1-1	TGTGCCAGCTCACCGCGCCAGAACACTGAAGCTTTCTTT	CASSPRQNTEAFF
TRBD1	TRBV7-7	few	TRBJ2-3	TGTGCCAGCAGCTTGACAGGGGCCCCCACAGATACGCAGTATTTT	CASSLTGAPTDTQYF
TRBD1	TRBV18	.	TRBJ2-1	TGTGCCAGCTCACCAGACAGGGGATTGATCTTC	CASSPDRGLIF
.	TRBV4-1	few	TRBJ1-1	TGCGCCAGCAGCCAAGATCGGTCGGGGGCAGTAGGTAACACTGAAGCTTTCTTT	CASSQDRSGAVGNTEAFF
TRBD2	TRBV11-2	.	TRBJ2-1	TGTGCCAGCAGCGCTACTAGCGGTTACAATGAGCAGTTCTTC	CASSATSGYNEQFF
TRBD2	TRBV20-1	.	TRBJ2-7	TGCAGTGCTAGACGGCGGGAGACCTACGAGCAGTACTTC	CSARRRETYEQYF
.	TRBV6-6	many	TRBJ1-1	TGTGCCAGCAGACAACAGGGTATCAACACTGAAGCTTTCTTT	CASRQQGINTEAFF
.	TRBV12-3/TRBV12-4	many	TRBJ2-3	TGTGCCAGCAGTATGACAGGGAGGACAGATACGCAGTATTTT	CASSMTGRTDTQYF
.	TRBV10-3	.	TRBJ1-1	TGTGCCATCCGGAGGGGGGCCTTCGGAACTGAAGCTTTCTTT	CAIRRGAFGTEAFF
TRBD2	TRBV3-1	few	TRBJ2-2	TGTGCCAGCAGCGAAAGGACTAGCGGGCTCACCGGGGAGCTGTTTTTT	CASSERTSGLTGELFF
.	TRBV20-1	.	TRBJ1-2	TGCAGTGCTCCCCGCCAAGGCTATGGCTACACCTTC	CSAPRQGYGYTF
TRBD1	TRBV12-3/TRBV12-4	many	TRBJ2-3	TGTGCCAGCAGTTTATCCTACAGGGGTACGAGGGATACGCAGTATTTT	CASSLSYRGTRDTQYF
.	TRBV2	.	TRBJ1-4	TGTGCCAGCAGTGAATACCGGACAACTAATGAAAAACTGTTTTTT	CASSEYRTTNEKLFF
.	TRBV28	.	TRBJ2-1	TGTGCCAGCAGTTCCTTGAGCTCCTACAATGAGCAGTTCTTC	CASSSLSSYNEQFF
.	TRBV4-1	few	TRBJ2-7	TGCGCCAGCAGCCCGGGGATTTTGCACGAGCAGTACTTC	CASSPGILHEQYF
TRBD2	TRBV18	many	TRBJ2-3	TGTGCCAGCTCACCACCGCGGCGGGGGAGCACAGATACGCAGTATTTT	CASSPPRRGSTDTQYF
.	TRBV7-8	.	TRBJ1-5	TGTGCCAGCAGCGCCAAGGGGGGCAATCAGCCCCAGCATTTT	CASSAKGGNQPQHF
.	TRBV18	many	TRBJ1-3	TGTGCCAGCTCACCGGTACCCTCTGGAAACACCATATATTTT	CASSPVPSGNTIYF
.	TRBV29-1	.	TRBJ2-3	TGCAGCGTTGAGCAATCCCGGGCCACCACAGATACGCAGTATTTT	CSVEQSRATTDTQYF
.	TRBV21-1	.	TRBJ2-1	TGTGCCAGCAGCAAAGGAGGGCCACCGGGACTAGCGGGGTTAGCAGGTCCGTTCTTC	CASSKGGPPGLAGLAGPFF
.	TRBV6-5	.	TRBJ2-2	TGTGCCAGCAGTTACTCGTGGATTATTCACCCCGGGGAGCTGTTTTTT	CASSYSWIIHPGELFF
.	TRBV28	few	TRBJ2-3	TGTGCCAGCAGGGACCGGCGGGGGCCATCGGGTACGCAGTATTTT	CASRDRRGPSGTQYF
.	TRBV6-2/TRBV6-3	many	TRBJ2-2	TGTGCCAGCAGTTTCACTTGGGGGGAGCTGTTTTTT	CASSFTWGELFF
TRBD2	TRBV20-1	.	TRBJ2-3	TGCAGCCAAAAGTTCCAGCGGGGGACAGATACGCAGTATTTT	CSQKFQRGTDTQYF
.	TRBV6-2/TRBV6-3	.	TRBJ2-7	TGTGCCAGCAGTTTGGCGCTAAAAGGCCACGAGCAGTACTTC	CASSLALKGHEQYF